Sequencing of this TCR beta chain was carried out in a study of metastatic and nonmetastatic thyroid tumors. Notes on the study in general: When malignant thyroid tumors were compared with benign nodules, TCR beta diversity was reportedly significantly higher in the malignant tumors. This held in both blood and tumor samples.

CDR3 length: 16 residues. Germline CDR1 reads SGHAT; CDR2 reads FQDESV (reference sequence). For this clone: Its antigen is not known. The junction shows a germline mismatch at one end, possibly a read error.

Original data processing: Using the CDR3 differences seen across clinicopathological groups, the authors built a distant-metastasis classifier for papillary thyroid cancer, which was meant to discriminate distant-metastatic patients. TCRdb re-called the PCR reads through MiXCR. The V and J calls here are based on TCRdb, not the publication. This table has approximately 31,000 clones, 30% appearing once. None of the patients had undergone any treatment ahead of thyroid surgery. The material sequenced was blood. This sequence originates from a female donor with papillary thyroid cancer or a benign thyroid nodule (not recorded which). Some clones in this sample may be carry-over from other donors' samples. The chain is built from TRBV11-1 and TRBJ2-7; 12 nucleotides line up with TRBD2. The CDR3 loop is CASSLRLAGVSYDQYF. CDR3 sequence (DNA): TGTGCCAGCAGCCTACGACTAGCGGGAGTGTCCTACGATCAGTACTTC.